These T cell receptor beta chains were read from a single sample in a study of cytomegalovirus exposure and HLA in healthy donors. The assay was immunoSEQ multiplex PCR, and TCRdb's table has in-frame clones only and misses some. The table includes a few hundred thousand clones, less than 80% detected once. Sample: PBMCs. The origin of the receptors is a girl aged 2-10 years in good health and CMV-seronegative. Both conserved end residues are part of each CDR3. D genes are given only for firm matches. Rows may omit the clone size; those that give it use once, few, many or a size class.

v_gene: TRBV27
j_gene: TRBJ2-1
abundance: .
d_gene: TRBD2
CDR3nt: TGTGCCAGCAGTTCCCCCTTAGCGGGGGGGCAAGATGAGCAGTTCTTC
CDR3aa: CASSSPLAGGQDEQFF

v_gene: TRBV6-5
j_gene: TRBJ1-3
abundance: .
d_gene: .
CDR3nt: TGTGCCAGCAGTTACTCGCCTAGAAACTCTGGAAACACCATATATTTT
CDR3aa: CASSYSPRNSGNTIYF

v_gene: TRBV2
j_gene: TRBJ2-7
abundance: .
d_gene: .
CDR3nt: TGTGCCAGCAGTCGCTTGGGGGGGCCCTCGATATACGAGCAGTACTTC
CDR3aa: CASSRLGGPSIYEQYF

v_gene: TRBV29-1
j_gene: TRBJ2-5
abundance: few
d_gene: .
CDR3nt: TGCAGCGTTGACGGGGGTCGGGAGACCCAGTACTTC
CDR3aa: CSVDGGRETQYF

v_gene: TRBV6-6
j_gene: TRBJ1-5
abundance: .
d_gene: .
CDR3nt: TGTGCCAGCAGACCAAAACAGAGCAATCAGCCCCAGCATTTT
CDR3aa: CASRPKQSNQPQHF

v_gene: TRBV13
j_gene: TRBJ2-7
abundance: .
d_gene: .
CDR3nt: TGTGCCAGCAGCGCTACAGGGATCTCCTACGAGCAGTACTTC
CDR3aa: CASSATGISYEQYF

v_gene: TRBV19
j_gene: TRBJ1-4
abundance: .
d_gene: .
CDR3nt: TGTGCCAGTAAACCACCCCGACGAGGAAAACTGTTTTTT
CDR3aa: CASKPPRRGKLFF

v_gene: TRBV7-6
j_gene: TRBJ2-1
abundance: .
d_gene: .
CDR3nt: TGTGCCAGCACCACCGTCCCGGGTGAGCAGTTCTTC
CDR3aa: CASTTVPGEQFF

v_gene: TRBV19
j_gene: TRBJ2-1
abundance: few
d_gene: .
CDR3nt: TGTGCCAGTAGTATAGAGCCCAGGGTGAATGAGCAGTTCTTC
CDR3aa: CASSIEPRVNEQFF

v_gene: TRBV6-1
j_gene: TRBJ2-7
abundance: .
d_gene: .
CDR3nt: TGTGCCAGCAGTGAAGGCATAAACAGGATCGGGTATTTAGAGCAGTACTTC
CDR3aa: CASSEGINRIGYLEQYF

v_gene: TRBV6-1
j_gene: TRBJ1-2
abundance: .
d_gene: .
CDR3nt: TGTGCCAGCAGTGATAGCGGAGTTAACTATGGCTACACCTTC
CDR3aa: CASSDSGVNYGYTF

v_gene: TRBV5-3
j_gene: TRBJ2-7
abundance: once
d_gene: TRBD2
CDR3nt: TGTGCCAGAAGCTTGAATGGACTAGCGGGAGAATCCTACGAGCAGTACTTC
CDR3aa: CARSLNGLAGESYEQYF

v_gene: TRBV5-4
j_gene: TRBJ1-4
abundance: .
d_gene: TRBD1
CDR3nt: TGTGCCAGCAGCTTCGACAGGGCTTCTAATGAAAAACTGTTTTTT
CDR3aa: CASSFDRASNEKLFF

v_gene: TRBV10-1
j_gene: TRBJ2-3
abundance: .
d_gene: TRBD2
CDR3nt: TGCGCCAGCAGTGCCTCAGCGGGGGCGACTGTTGCTAAAGGGGATACGCAGTATTTT
CDR3aa: CASSASAGATVAKGDTQYF

v_gene: TRBV5-1
j_gene: TRBJ2-5
abundance: .
d_gene: TRBD1
CDR3nt: TGCGCCAGCAGCTCCGCCTTTGACAGGGGGCAAGAGACCCAGTACTTC
CDR3aa: CASSSAFDRGQETQYF

v_gene: TRBV5-6
j_gene: TRBJ1-1
abundance: .
d_gene: .
CDR3nt: TGTGCCAGCAGCTTGCCAGGGGATCCGAACACTGAAGCTTTCTTT
CDR3aa: CASSLPGDPNTEAFF

v_gene: TRBV15
j_gene: TRBJ1-4
abundance: .
d_gene: .
CDR3nt: TGTGCCACCAGCAGAGGCCAGGTTGCAACTAATGAAAAACTGTTTTTT
CDR3aa: CATSRGQVATNEKLFF

v_gene: TRBV14
j_gene: TRBJ2-7
abundance: .
d_gene: .
CDR3nt: TGTGCCAGCAGCCAAGAGGACAGTACGATTTTTACCTACGAGCAGTACTTC
CDR3aa: CASSQEDSTIFTYEQYF

v_gene: TRBV6-8
j_gene: TRBJ1-1
abundance: .
d_gene: TRBD1
CDR3nt: TGTGCCAGCAGAACGACAGGGTTGTATCGTGGGGACACTGAAGCTTTCTTT
CDR3aa: CASRTTGLYRGDTEAFF

v_gene: TRBV5-6
j_gene: TRBJ1-6
abundance: .
d_gene: .
CDR3nt: TGTGCCAGCAGCCCTCGCAGGAAGAGCTCCTATAATTCACCCCTCCACTTT
CDR3aa: CASSPRRKSSYNSPLHF

v_gene: TRBV9
j_gene: TRBJ1-1
abundance: .
d_gene: .
CDR3nt: TGTGCCAGCAGCGTAGTTGACAGCCCGATGAACACTGAAGCTTTCTTT
CDR3aa: CASSVVDSPMNTEAFF

v_gene: TRBV4-2
j_gene: TRBJ1-2
abundance: .
d_gene: .
CDR3nt: TGTGCCAGCAGCCAAGAGCCCATTCGGGGGATTTATGGCTACACCTTC
CDR3aa: CASSQEPIRGIYGYTF

v_gene: TRBV19
j_gene: TRBJ2-1
abundance: .
d_gene: TRBD1
CDR3nt: TGTGCCAGTAGTCCGGGACAGGGAATGGGTGAGCAGTTCTTC
CDR3aa: CASSPGQGMGEQFF

v_gene: TRBV28
j_gene: TRBJ1-3
abundance: few
d_gene: .
CDR3nt: TGTGCCAGCAGTTTAGACCCCTACGGGGTTGGTGGAAACACCATATATTTT
CDR3aa: CASSLDPYGVGGNTIYF

v_gene: TRBV5-1
j_gene: TRBJ2-7
abundance: .
d_gene: TRBD2
CDR3nt: TGCGCCAGCAGCTTGGACCTAGCGGGAGCTGGCGAGCAGTACTTC
CDR3aa: CASSLDLAGAGEQYF

v_gene: TRBV10-3
j_gene: TRBJ1-1
abundance: .
d_gene: TRBD1
CDR3nt: TGTGCCATCAGTGAGTTAGAGGGGGCGTGGGGGAACACTGAAGCTTTCTTT
CDR3aa: CAISELEGAWGNTEAFF

v_gene: TRBV4-1
j_gene: TRBJ1-2
abundance: .
d_gene: TRBD1
CDR3nt: TGCGCCAGCAGCCAAGGTACAGGGGATGGCTACACCTTC
CDR3aa: CASSQGTGDGYTF

v_gene: TRBV7-9
j_gene: TRBJ2-6
abundance: once
d_gene: TRBD1
CDR3nt: TGTGCCAGCAGCGCACGGGACAGGGGAGTGGGGGCCAACGTCCTGACTTTC
CDR3aa: CASSARDRGVGANVLTF

v_gene: TRBV10-3
j_gene: TRBJ2-5
abundance: .
d_gene: TRBD1
CDR3nt: TGTGCCATCAGTGAGGGGACAGGAGAAGAGACCCAGTACTTC
CDR3aa: CAISEGTGEETQYF

v_gene: TRBV6-1
j_gene: TRBJ1-2
abundance: .
d_gene: TRBD1
CDR3nt: TGTGCCAGCAGTGAATGGGGACAGGGAGGAGGTGGCTACACCTTC
CDR3aa: CASSEWGQGGGGYTF

v_gene: TRBV2
j_gene: TRBJ1-5
abundance: .
d_gene: TRBD1
CDR3nt: TGTGCCAGCAGTACGGGACAGGGGAATCAGCCCCAGCATTTT
CDR3aa: CASSTGQGNQPQHF

v_gene: TRBV13
j_gene: TRBJ1-1
abundance: .
d_gene: TRBD1
CDR3nt: TGTGCCAGCAGGCCTCAGGGGGCGGGAACTGAAGCTTTCTTT
CDR3aa: CASRPQGAGTEAFF

v_gene: TRBV30
j_gene: TRBJ1-5
abundance: .
d_gene: .
CDR3nt: TGTGCCTGGAGCCGACAAAACAATCAGCCCCAGCATTTT
CDR3aa: CAWSRQNNQPQHF

v_gene: TRBV7-9
j_gene: TRBJ2-7
abundance: .
d_gene: .
CDR3nt: TGTGCCAGCAGCTCGCAGTGGCTTGGGCAGTACTTC
CDR3aa: CASSSQWLGQYF

v_gene: TRBV5-6
j_gene: TRBJ2-7
abundance: .
d_gene: .
CDR3nt: TGTGCCAGCAGCTTGATCATGGAGTCCTACGAGCAGTACTTC
CDR3aa: CASSLIMESYEQYF

v_gene: TRBV27
j_gene: TRBJ2-6
abundance: few
d_gene: .
CDR3nt: TGTGCCAGCAGTCGAAAGAGCTCTGGGGCCAACGTCCTGACTTTC
CDR3aa: CASSRKSSGANVLTF

v_gene: TRBV19
j_gene: TRBJ1-5
abundance: .
d_gene: .
CDR3nt: TGTGCCAGTAGTATCGACACGGTGACGAATCAGCCCCAGCATTTT
CDR3aa: CASSIDTVTNQPQHF

v_gene: TRBV5-1
j_gene: TRBJ1-4
abundance: .
d_gene: .
CDR3nt: TGCGCCAGCAGCTTGCTCCCAGGGAATAATGAAAAACTGTTTTTT
CDR3aa: CASSLLPGNNEKLFF

v_gene: TRBV5-6
j_gene: TRBJ1-1
abundance: few
d_gene: TRBD1
CDR3nt: TGTGCCAGCAGGACAGGGGGGGACACTGAAGCTTTCTTT
CDR3aa: CASRTGGDTEAFF

v_gene: TRBV18
j_gene: TRBJ2-4
abundance: .
d_gene: .
CDR3nt: TGTGCCAGCTCACCAACTTGGGGAGAAAACATTCAGTACTTC
CDR3aa: CASSPTWGENIQYF

v_gene: TRBV5-1
j_gene: TRBJ2-2
abundance: .
d_gene: .
CDR3nt: TGCGCCAGCAGCCCCCTGGGGGGTACCGGGGAGCTGTTTTTT
CDR3aa: CASSPLGGTGELFF

v_gene: TRBV19
j_gene: TRBJ2-1
abundance: .
d_gene: TRBD2
CDR3nt: TGTGCCAGTAGTGGAAGAACTAGCGGGAGCTACAATGAGCAGTTCTTC
CDR3aa: CASSGRTSGSYNEQFF

v_gene: TRBV5-4
j_gene: TRBJ1-2
abundance: .
d_gene: TRBD1
CDR3nt: TGTGCCAGCAGCCGCGGGACAGAGTACAACTATGGCTACACCTTC
CDR3aa: CASSRGTEYNYGYTF

v_gene: TRBV6-5
j_gene: TRBJ2-1
abundance: .
d_gene: .
CDR3nt: TGTGCCAGCAGTTACCTCGGGGGAGGAGCGTATGAGCAGTTCTTC
CDR3aa: CASSYLGGGAYEQFF

v_gene: TRBV7-9
j_gene: TRBJ1-2
abundance: .
d_gene: .
CDR3nt: TGTGCCAGCAGCTTTGAACCCCTTAGGCGCAGGGGTAGTGGCTACACCTTC
CDR3aa: CASSFEPLRRRGSGYTF